The TCR beta chain under discussion was sequenced for a study of T cell changes during pregnancy in multiple sclerosis (dated by TCRdb to the late 2010s). General notes on the study: Changes in the T cell repertoire over the course of pregnancy were examined in this study in women with multiple sclerosis.

In the case of this clone: Its antigen target is currently unknown. The sample holds no much larger clone one base away, and base qualities are not on file.

Library generation was performed with the immunoSEQ multiplex PCR assay. The clones in this table, taken by TCRdb from immuneACCESS, are in-frame only. Not every clone is retained; where verified, under half of the shortfall comes from an unresolved V gene, and the cause of the rest is unknown. Across this sample there are approximately 63,000 clones, with around 91% seen only once. Less than 1.5% of the sample belongs to the ten largest clones. CDR1 and CDR2 (SGHTA, FQGNSA) derive from the germline V gene. There are 13 amino acids in the CDR3, from cysteine to phenylalanine inclusive. The entry retains the CDR3 DNA only, 39 bases that are in frame from base 1. The junction carries 10 bases between V and J, which are trimmed by 5 bases and 2 bases respectively.

The chain was built from TRBV7-2 and TRBJ2-7; TRBD1 is possibly the D segment (5 matching bases). This receptor was taken from a female donor in good health, enrolled as a control in a pregnancy study. The sequencing used peripheral blood, collected after pregnancy. The CDR3 region: CASSPQEPYEQYF. The nucleotide sequence is TGTGCCAGCAGCCCACAGGAACCCTACGAGCAGTACTTC.